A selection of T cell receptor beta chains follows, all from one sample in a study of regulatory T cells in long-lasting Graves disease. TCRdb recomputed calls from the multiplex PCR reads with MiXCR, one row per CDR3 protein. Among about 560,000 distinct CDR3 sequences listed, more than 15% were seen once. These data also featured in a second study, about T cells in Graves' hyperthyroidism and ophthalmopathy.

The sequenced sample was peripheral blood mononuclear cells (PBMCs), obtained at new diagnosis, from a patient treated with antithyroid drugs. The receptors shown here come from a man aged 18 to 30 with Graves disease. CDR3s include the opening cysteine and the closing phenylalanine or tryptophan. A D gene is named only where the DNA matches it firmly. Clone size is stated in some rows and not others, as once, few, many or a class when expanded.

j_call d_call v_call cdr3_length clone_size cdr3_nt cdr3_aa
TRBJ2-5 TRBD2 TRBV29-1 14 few TGCAGCGTTGTAGTCCGGGGGGAAAAAGAGACCCAGTACTTC CSVVVRGEKETQYF
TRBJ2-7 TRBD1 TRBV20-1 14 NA TGCAGTGCTAGGGTGACAGGGGGAACCTACGAGCAGTACTTC CSARVTGGTYEQYF
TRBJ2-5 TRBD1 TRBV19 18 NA TGTGCCAGTAGCCTAAAAACTTGGGACAGGACTTTCCAAGAGACCCAGTACTTC CASSLKTWDRTFQETQYF
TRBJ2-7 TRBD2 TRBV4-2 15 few TGTGCCAGCAGCCCCCGACTCAGCGGGGACTACGAGCAGTACTTC CASSPRLSGDYEQYF
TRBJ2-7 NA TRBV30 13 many TGTGCCTGGAGCGCCGGGACGGGGTTGGTGCAGTACTTC CAWSAGTGLVQYF
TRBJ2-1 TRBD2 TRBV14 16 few TGTGCCAGCAGTCCAACTCCGGGACTAGTCAGGAATGAGCAGTTCTTC CASSPTPGLVRNEQFF
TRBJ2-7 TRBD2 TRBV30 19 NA TGTGCCTGGAGTGGCAGGTTGGGACTAGCGGGAGGGAAGCCCTACGAGCAGTACTTC CAWSGRLGLAGGKPYEQYF
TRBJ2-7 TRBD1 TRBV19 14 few TGTGCCAGCAGTAACCGGGACAGGGGAATGGAGCAGTACTTC CASSNRDRGMEQYF
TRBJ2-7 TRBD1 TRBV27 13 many TGTGCCAGCAGCCTTCGACAGGGCTACGAGCAGTACTTC CASSLRQGYEQYF
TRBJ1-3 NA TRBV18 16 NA TGTGCCGGCTCACCAGCCCTCTCCATGTCTGGAAACACCATATATTTT CAGSPALSMSGNTIYF
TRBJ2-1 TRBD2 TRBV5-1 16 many TGCGCCAGCAGCTTGGAGGCGGGAGGGACCTACAATGAGCAGTTCTTC CASSLEAGGTYNEQFF
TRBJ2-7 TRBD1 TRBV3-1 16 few TGTGCCAGCAGCCCTTACCGGGACAGAAACTCCTACGAGCAGTACTTC CASSPYRDRNSYEQYF
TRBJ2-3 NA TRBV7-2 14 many TGTGCCAGCAGCTTAGCCACAGGGACAGATACGCAGTATTTT CASSLATGTDTQYF
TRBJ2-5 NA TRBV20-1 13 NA TGCAGTGCTAGATACACACGGTGGGAGACCCAGTACTTC CSARYTRWETQYF
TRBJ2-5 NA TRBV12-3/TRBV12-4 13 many TGTGCCAGCAACCTACACAACCAAGAGACCCAGTACTTC CASNLHNQETQYF
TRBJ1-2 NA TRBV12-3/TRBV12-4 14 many TGTGCCAGCAGTTTTCCCGGCAGGTCGAAAGGCTACACCTTC CASSFPGRSKGYTF
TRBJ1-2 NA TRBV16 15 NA TGTGCCAGCAGCCAATTGAACAGAGAGAACTATGGCTACACCTTC CASSQLNRENYGYTF
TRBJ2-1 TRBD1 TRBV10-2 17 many TGCGCCAGCAGGGATGATCAGGGACAGTACTACTACAATGAGCAGTTCTTC CASRDDQGQYYYNEQFF
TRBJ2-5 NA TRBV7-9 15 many TGTGCCAGCAGCCAAGGACCGGGAGCCCAAGAGACCCAGTACTTC CASSQGPGAQETQYF
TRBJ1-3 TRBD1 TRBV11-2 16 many TGTGCCAGCGCGTTACAGGGGGATCTCTCTGGAAACACCATATATTTT CASALQGDLSGNTIYF
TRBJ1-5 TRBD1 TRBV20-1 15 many TGCAGTGGACTGGACAGGATCCATAGCAATCAGCCCCAGCATTTT CSGLDRIHSNQPQHF
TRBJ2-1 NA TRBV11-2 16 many TGTGCCAGCAGATCTACGCGGGGCCCCTCCTACAATGAGCAGTTCTTC CASRSTRGPSYNEQFF
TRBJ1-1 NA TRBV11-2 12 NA TGTGCCAGCAGCCCCAGACACTCTGAAGCTTTCTTT CASSPRHSEAFF
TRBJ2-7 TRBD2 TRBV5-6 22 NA TGTGCCAGCAGCTATGAACTGGTGGGAGCGGAGCCTAGCGGCTTAACCCCCTACGAGCAGTACTTC CASSYELVGAEPSGLTPYEQYF
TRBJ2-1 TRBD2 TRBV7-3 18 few TGTGCCAGCAGCCCTCTACCGGGACTAGACAAAGTGGATGGTGAGCAGTTCTTC CASSPLPGLDKVDGEQFF
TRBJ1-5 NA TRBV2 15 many TGTGCCAGCAGTGAACAGGGGTATAGCAATCAGCCCCAGCATTTT CASSEQGYSNQPQHF
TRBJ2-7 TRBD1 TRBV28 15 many TGTGCCAGCAGTACGCTAGGACAGGGTTCCTACGAGCAGTACTTC CASSTLGQGSYEQYF
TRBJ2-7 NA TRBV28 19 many TGTGCCAGCAGTTTATACGGCAGAACGAGAGGGGGGAGCTCCTACGAGCAGTACTTC CASSLYGRTRGGSSYEQYF